The present T cell receptor beta chain was sequenced within a study of blood T cell repertoires in COVID-19. On the study more broadly: Some COVID-19 samples were acute and others convalescent; all came from the United States, Italy and Spain. PBMCs, B-cell-depleted T cells, or T cells were the source of the cDNA or gDNA that made up the material.

In the original workflow: Counts of nucleated cells, estimated from reference gene primer amplification, were obtained. Only in-frame clones appear in the TCRdb table, and some are missing; sequencing was by immunoSEQ multiplex PCR. V and J calls plus clone size are reproduced from that table; the DNA served to infer D and trimming. Here the sample spans approximately 190,000 clones, roughly four fifths being singletons. CDR1 SNHLY and CDR2 FYNNEI come from the germline V gene. With V trimmed by 6 bases and J by 9 bases, 10 bases remained unmatched. This CDR3 contains 14 residues. The source is a middle-aged woman with acute or convalescent COVID-19. V usage is TRBV2 and J usage is TRBJ2-4; 8 bases match TRBD2. Sequenced material: peripheral blood. The CDR3 nucleotides read TGTGCCAGCAGCGGCGGGGGGACGAGAGTCATTCAGTACTTC. It specifies CASSGGGTRVIQYF.